The 27 T cell receptor beta chains below were found in one sample sequenced in a study of blood T cell repertoires in COVID-19. Measured with immunoSEQ multiplex PCR; TCRdb has only the in-frame clones, and not every one. This table holds approximately 190,000 clones, nearly 90% found once. Input material: peripheral blood. These receptors were taken from a middle-aged woman who had recovered from COVID-19.

This chain joins TRBV2 and TRBJ1-1, with D tentatively TRBD1 (5 bases). CDR3 length: 14 residues. V gave up 8 bases and J gave up 0 bases, with 13 bases separating them. Germline V gene data show CDR1 as SNHLY and CDR2 as FYNNEI. CDR3 sequence reads: CASELQGLNTEAFF. The CDR3 coding sequence is TGTGCCAGCGAACTCCAGGGATTGAACACTGAAGCTTTCTTT.

CDR3 amino acids: CASSFGGSGRSAYEQYF. In DNA form, the CDR3 reads TGCGCCAGCAGCTTCGGTGGTAGCGGGAGGTCCGCCTACGAGCAGTACTTC. The chain employs TRBV5-1 and TRBJ2-7; TRBD2 agrees at 10 bases. V lost 2 bases and J lost 2; bases outside the gene matches: 10. CDR1 is SGHRS and CDR2 is YFSETQ in the germline V gene. The CDR3 length is 17 residues.

The CDR3 DNA reads as TGCAGCGTTGTCAGAGACGGGACTAACTATGGCTACACCTTC. It specifies CSVVRDGTNYGYTF. The J gene is TRBJ1-2, the V gene TRBV29-1, with D unresolved. CDR3 length: 14 residues. Germline V gene lookup returns CDR1 SQVTM and CDR2 ANQGSEA. The V and J ends lost 4 bases and 0 bases respectively, with 12 bases between them.

This clone appeared a few times. One end of the junction varies from germline; a read error may be responsible. Distinct nucleotide sequences in the sample also encode this CDR3. The CDR3 spells CASRGEGERIGYTF. DNA for the CDR3: TGCGCCAGCAGGGGGGAGGGGGAGCGTATTGGCTACACCTTC. This chain connects TRBV5-6 to TRBJ1-2; 7 positions agree with TRBD1. Germline V gives CDR1 SGHDT, CDR2 YYEEEE. The CDR3 consists of 14 residues.

This chain connects TRBV2 to TRBJ2-1, with 11 nucleotides matching TRBD2. Germline V gene data show CDR1 as SNHLY and CDR2 as FYNNEI. This CDR3 region has 16 residues. J gave up 4 bases and V 5 bases, and 7 bases lay outside the gene matches. CDR3 amino acids: CASSYLAGGPYNEQFF. Written as DNA, the CDR3 is TGTGCCAGCAGTTATCTAGCGGGAGGCCCTTACAATGAGCAGTTCTTC.

This sequence joins TRBV5-1 and TRBJ2-5; 9 positions match TRBD2. CDR1 and CDR2 (germline): SGHRS, YFSETQ. The CDR3 is 16 amino acids. V shed 0 bases and J 5 bases; nucleotides not matched to a gene: 8. This chain's CDR3 is CASSLGASGTRETQYF. CDR3 DNA sequence: TGCGCCAGCAGCTTGGGGGCTAGCGGGACGCGGGAGACCCAGTACTTC.

V is TRBV19 and J is TRBJ1-1; 7 bases match TRBD1. Looked up from germline, CDR1 is LNHDA and CDR2 is SQIVND (reference sequence). The CDR3 has 17 amino acids. J was trimmed by 1 base and V by 5 bases; bases with no gene match: 13. The CDR3 protein is CASSSGRHRGSNTEAFF. The CDR3 DNA sequence: TGTGCCAGTAGTTCGGGGCGGCACAGGGGCTCGAACACTGAAGCTTTCTTT.

The chain links TRBV24-1 to TRBJ2-1; D possibly corresponds to TRBD1 (7 bases). The V end lost 6 bases, the J end lost 9 bases, and 8 bases lay between the germline ends. The V gene's germline CDR1 is KGHDR and CDR2 SFDVKD. The CDR3 has 11 residues. The CDR3 protein is CATSQGGEQFF. CDR3 DNA: TGTGCCACCAGTCAGGGGGGTGAGCAGTTCTTC.

The J gene is TRBJ2-6, the V gene TRBV5-1, with 11 bases matching TRBD1. The CDR3 runs to 19 residues. The germline CDR1 and CDR2 sequences are SGHRS and YFSETQ. The trim removed 2 bases at V and 0 bases at J, leaving 7 bases unmatched. CDR3 bases: TGCGCCAGCAGCTTTGGGACAGGGGGACTACTCTCTGGGGCCAACGTCCTGACTTTC. As protein: CASSFGTGGLLSGANVLTF. Looking up the rest from reference TRBV5-1 and TRBJ2-6 gives the full variable domain: KAGVTQTPRYLIKTRGQQVTLSCSPISGHRSVSWYQQTPGQGLQFLFEYFSETQRNKGNFPGRFSGRQFSNSRSEMNVSTLELGDSALYLCASSFGTGGLLSGANVLTFGAGSRLTVL.

The chain employs TRBV28 and TRBJ1-2; 12 positions match TRBD1. The CDR3 contains 15 residues. J gave up 8 bases and V 2 bases, and 6 bases lay outside the gene matches. In germline, CDR1 is MDHEN, CDR2 SYDVKM. The CDR3 here is CASSLPGQGAQGYTF. The CDR3 nucleotides read TGTGCCAGCAGTTTACCGGGACAGGGGGCGCAAGGCTACACCTTC.

The CDR3 loop is CASSQDRGSNEGEQYF. The CDR3 region has the DNA TGTGCCAGCAGCCAAGATCGGGGTAGTAACGAGGGCGAGCAGTACTTC. This chain links TRBV14 with TRBJ2-7; D is perhaps TRBD2 (5 bases). The germline V gene has CDR1 SGHDN and CDR2 FVKESK. The CDR3 is 16 amino acids. The V end lost 0 bases, the J end lost 6 bases, and 18 bases lay between the germline ends.

The sample holds a few counts of this clone. The chain has TRBV12-5 and TRBJ2-2; 8 bases match TRBD1. Trimming removed 2 bases from V and 6 bases from J; junction bases left unmatched: 2. This CDR3 contains 14 residues. Germline assignment: CDR1 LGHNT and CDR2 FRNRAP. The CDR3 sequence: CASGLSGGAGELFF. DNA of the CDR3: TGTGCTAGTGGTTTGTCAGGGGGCGCCGGGGAGCTGTTTTTT.

The rearrangement joins TRBV7-2 to TRBJ1-5; 9 bases are shared with TRBD1. This CDR3 is 18 amino acids long. The germline CDR1 and CDR2 sequences are SGHTA and FQGNSA. V was clipped by 4 bases and J by 2 bases; unmatched bases: 12. In DNA, the CDR3 is TGTGCCAGCAGCTACACAGGGGGCGCGGGTGCAGGCAATCAGCCCCAGCATTTT. Translating gives CASSYTGGAGAGNQPQHF.

V usage is TRBV10-1 and J usage is TRBJ2-7; a weak D match, TRBD2 (5 bases). This CDR3 has 15 amino acids. V was pared by 0 bases and J by 2 bases, with 11 bases between. Germline-derived CDR1 and CDR2 are WNHNN and SYGVQD (reference sequence). This CDR3 reads CASSESRGRPYEQYF. The CDR3, as DNA: TGCGCCAGCAGTGAGTCGCGAGGGAGACCCTACGAGCAGTACTTC.

The genes are TRBV6-2 or TRBV6-3 and TRBJ1-1; maybe TRBD1 (6 bases). The germline V and J ends were trimmed by 0 bases and 3 bases, with 14 bases remaining between them. The CDR3 spans 16 residues. CDR1 is MNHEY and CDR2 is SVGEGT in the germline V gene. This chain's CDR3 is CASSYSNTQGYTEAFF. Written as DNA, the CDR3 is TGTGCCAGCAGTTACTCAAATACGCAGGGGTACACTGAAGCTTTCTTT.

J is TRBJ1-4 and V is TRBV6-1; 7 nucleotides align to TRBD1. Trimming took 2 bases from V and 3 from J; bases not matched to a gene: 3. Germline CDR1 and CDR2: MNHNS and SASEGT. This CDR3 is built from 15 residues. The CDR3 DNA follows: TGTGCCAGCAGTGAATTGACAGGGTCTAATGAAAAACTGTTTTTT. Its translation: CASSELTGSNEKLFF.

This clone was detected once. The chain couples TRBV7-2 to TRBJ2-7; possible D gene TRBD2, 6 bases. Germline values: CDR1 SGHTA, CDR2 FQGNSA. V was pared by 2 bases and J by 4 bases, with 12 bases between. The CDR3 consists of 14 residues. CDR3 in amino acids: CASSLYPGVYEQYF. The DNA for the CDR3 is TGTGCCAGCAGCTTATATCCGGGAGTTTACGAGCAGTACTTC.

The chain recombines TRBV19 with TRBJ1-2; possible D gene TRBD1, 5 bases. There are 14 residues in the CDR3. V lost 11 bases to trimming and J lost 6 bases, with 22 bases between them. Germline V CDR1 and CDR2: LNHDA, SQIVND (reference sequence). The CDR3 coding sequence is TGTGCCTCAAATCCGGGACTCCAATCCCATGGCTACACCTTC. It translates to CASNPGLQSHGYTF.

In this sample, this clone turned up a few times. The junction departs from the called germline gene at one end, perhaps through a read error. This chain links TRBV3-1 (or the pseudogene TRBV3-2) with TRBJ1-6; perhaps TRBD1 as D (6 bases). This CDR3 has 14 residues. Germline V gene sequence: CDR1 LGHDT, CDR2 YNNKEL (reference sequence). CDR3 amino acids: CASSPQAGQGPPHF. DNA for the CDR3: TGTGCCAGCAGCCCGCAGGCGGGTCAGGGGCCCCCCCACTTT.

The V gene is TRBV7-9, the J gene TRBJ2-7, with D tentatively TRBD1 (6 bases). CDR3 length equals 16 residues. V was clipped by 5 bases and J by 5 bases, with 22 bases between them. Germline CDR1 SEHNR, CDR2 FQNEAQ (reference sequence). Written as DNA, the CDR3 is TGTGCCAGCAGCCCATCTGGGCAGGGGCTTAAGGACGAGCAGTACTTC. As protein: CASSPSGQGLKDEQYF.

The chain joins TRBV2 to TRBJ1-5, with D possibly being TRBD1 (6 bases). The CDR3 extends over 14 amino acids. CDR1 is SNHLY and CDR2 is FYNNEI in the germline V gene. Trimming took off 8 bases at V and 0 bases at J, with 11 bases between the two ends. The CDR3 DNA reads TGTGCCAGCGCCGGACAGAATAGCAATCAGCCCCAGCATTTT. As protein: CASAGQNSNQPQHF.

A single count supports this clone. The rearrangement uses TRBV6-2 or TRBV6-3 and TRBJ1-1, with TRBD1 identical over 7 bases. The CDR3 is 11 residues long. V was pared by 5 bases and J by 14 bases, with 8 bases of the junction left unmatched. In germline, CDR1 is MNHEY, CDR2 SVGEGT. The DNA of the CDR3 is TGTGCCAGCAGTAATGGACAGGTCGGCTTCTTT. Amino acid sequence: CASSNGQVGFF.

A few counts support this clone. The chain has TRBV27 and TRBJ2-1, with D possibly TRBD1 on 5 matching bases. Germline assignment: CDR1 MNHEY and CDR2 SMNVEV (reference sequence). The CDR3 consists of 15 residues. V was clipped by 3 bases and J by 6 bases, with 15 bases between them. The CDR3 spells CASSFFDSWGNEQFF. DNA for the CDR3: TGTGCCAGCAGTTTCTTCGACAGTTGGGGCAATGAGCAGTTCTTC.

The chain recombines TRBV3-1 (or the pseudogene TRBV3-2) with TRBJ2-7; D remains unclear. The V end was cut by 1 base, the J end by 0 bases, with 13 bases between. The germline CDR1 and CDR2 sequences are LGHDT and YNNKEL (reference sequence). CDR3 size: 16 residues. The CDR3 coding sequence is TGTGCCAGCAGCCAAGGAAGTGGGCTTCTCTCCTACGAGCAGTACTTC. This encodes CASSQGSGLLSYEQYF.

This rearrangement joins TRBV28 to TRBJ2-7, with 7 bases lining up with TRBD1. CDR1 MDHEN and CDR2 SYDVKM come from the germline V gene. V was clipped by 5 bases and J by 3 bases; unmatched bases: 7. The CDR3 is made up of 14 amino acids. This CDR3 reads CASSNPGQNYEQYF. In DNA form, the CDR3 reads TGTGCCAGCAGTAACCCGGGACAGAACTACGAGCAGTACTTC.

V usage is TRBV18 and J usage is TRBJ1-6; D is perhaps TRBD1 (6 bases). Trimming removed 2 bases at V and 6 bases at J, with 14 bases between. The CDR3 is 16 residues long. Germline V gives CDR1 KGHSH, CDR2 LQKENI. CDR3 bases: TGTGCCAGCTCACCATCGACAGGTTTCGGTAATTCACCCCTCCACTTT. Translating gives CASSPSTGFGNSPLHF.

The CDR3: CASSTSDTHGYTF. In DNA form, the CDR3 reads TGTGCCAGCAGTACCTCGGACACCCATGGCTACACCTTC. The V call is TRBV6-6, the J call TRBJ1-2, with D possibly matching TRBD1 (5 bases). Looked up from germline, CDR1 is MNHNY and CDR2 is SVGAGI (reference sequence). The CDR3 totals 13 residues. Trimming removed 5 bases at V and 6 bases at J, with 13 bases between.